One TCR beta chain is described in this entry. CDR3 length: 13 amino acids. V was pared by 5 bases and J by 3 bases, with 8 bases between. Germline CDR1 and CDR2: SGHTA and FQGNSA. This specimen comes from a study of CD8 T cells in Susac syndrome. An input of roughly 0.45 to 1 ug of RNA was subjected to reverse transcription using random hexamers. The CDR3 of TCR beta was amplified by immunoSEQ multiplex PCR across 54 Vbeta and 13 Jbeta. TCRdb redid the calling of the immunoSEQ multiplex PCR reads with MiXCR, one entry per CDR3 protein. The data contain 100,000 to 150,000 distinct CDR3 sequences, around 94% of them singletons.

Sequencing input: CD4+ T cells from PBMCs. This chain links TRBV7-2 with TRBJ2-1; D not certain. The clonotype was recovered from a human donor in good health. CDR3 in amino acids: CASSGSVYNEQFF. CDR3 in DNA: TGTGCCAGCAGCGGGTCAGTCTACAATGAGCAGTTCTTC.